This section outlines one T cell receptor (beta chain) sequence together with its context. Antigen unknown. The data were obtained in a study of blood T cells in healthy people across ages. General observations from the study: Observed TCR beta diversity per million T cells went down as age went up. This fall followed a roughly linear course with age.

CDR3 length: 15 residues. V was pared by 4 bases and J by 3 bases, with 16 bases between. The germline gives CDR1 SNHLY, CDR2 FYNNEI. The authors ran a second PCR of 7 to 11 cycles using a sample-barcoded 5' primer and a J-beta primer mix. TCRdb called the 5' RACE reads again in MiXCR, with one record for every CDR3 protein. Of some 800,000 distinct CDR3 sequences listed, 40% to 50% are singletons. The clonotype was recovered from a man aged 55 to 69 in good health. The gene calls are TRBV2 and TRBJ2-7; perhaps TRBD2 as D (6 bases). Sequences were obtained from blood. CDR3 DNA sequence: TGTGCCAGCAGTGCCCCCTGGGACTCCCACTACGAGCAGTACTTC. Protein product: CASSAPWDSHYEQYF.